The T cell receptor (beta chain) described here comes from a study of blood T cell repertoires in COVID-19. Study information: The analysed material was cDNA or gDNA that came from T cells, B-cell-depleted T cells, or PBMCs.

Participants spanned ages 18 to 89 years and resided in roughly 22 US areas. Clinical history as reported by participants underpinned cohort assignment. The CDR3 consists of 16 residues. Trimming removed 0 bases at V and 0 bases at J, with 12 bases between. The germline gives CDR1 LGHNA, CDR2 YNFKEQ. The method was immunoSEQ multiplex PCR; TCRdb's version includes in-frame clones alone and lacks a portion of them. The sample carries 350,000 to 500,000 clones, over 75% recorded once. This clone showed up just once. The chain couples TRBV4-2 to TRBJ2-7; D perhaps matches TRBD1 (5 bases). The source of this sequence is a young woman who had been exposed to COVID-19. Sequencing input: PBMCs or T cells enriched from blood (not recorded which). The CDR3 spells CASSQEDSPSSYEQYF. DNA for the CDR3: TGTGCCAGCAGCCAAGAAGACAGCCCTTCCTCCTACGAGCAGTACTTC.